The 25 T cell receptor beta chains reported below all come from one sample, sequenced in a study of blood T cell repertoires in COVID-19. Profiling relied on immunoSEQ multiplex PCR, and the TCRdb table lists in-frame clones only, not all of them. This table has about 150,000 clones, approximately 85% appearing once. Sequenced sample: peripheral blood. Every receptor here comes from a woman aged 60-75 years with COVID-19, enrolled during active disease.

The chain is built from TRBV20-1 and TRBJ2-7; D uncertain. Germline assignment: CDR1 DFQATT and CDR2 SNEGSKA (reference sequence). The ends were cut back, 7 bases at V and 3 bases at J, with 10 bases in the middle. This CDR3 is 11 amino acids long. The CDR3 is CSVQIDYEQYF. The CDR3 DNA reads as TGCAGTGTTCAGATCGACTACGAGCAGTACTTC.

The V and J genes are TRBV30 and TRBJ2-1; tentatively, D is TRBD1 (5 bases). The length of the CDR3 is 15 residues. Germline values: CDR1 GTSNPN, CDR2 SVGIG (reference sequence). With 1 base removed from V and 0 bases from J, the gap between germline ends came to 10 bases. The CDR3 bases are TGTGCCTGGAGTGCGACAGTCTACTCCTACAATGAGCAGTTCTTC. Translating it yields CAWSATVYSYNEQFF.

Of note for this clone: At one of its ends the junction is not consistent with the germline gene, which may arise from a read error. This chain joins TRBV10-3 and TRBJ1-2; 10 positions match TRBD1. The CDR3 length is 13 residues. Germline V gene lookup returns CDR1 ENHRY and CDR2 SYGVKD. CDR3 sequence (DNA): TGTGCCATCAGTACCGGGACAGGGGAATATCCGTACTTC. Its protein product is CAISTGTGEYPYF.

This chain uses TRBV27 with TRBJ1-1, with 10 bases lining up with TRBD1. This CDR3 contains 14 residues. J was trimmed by 5 bases and V by 6 bases; bases with no gene match: 6. The germline V gene encodes CDR1 MNHEY and CDR2 SMNVEV (reference sequence). CDR3 DNA sequence: TGTGCCAGCAGCAATAGGGACAGGGGAACTGAAGCTTTCTTT. Translated, it gives CASSNRDRGTEAFF.

The gene calls are TRBV5-5 and TRBJ2-7, with 8 positions matching TRBD2. The germline V gene encodes CDR1 SGHKS and CDR2 YYEKEE (reference sequence). Germline trimming cut 2 bases from V and 6 bases from J; bases unmatched to any gene: 10. CDR3 length: 15 residues. CDR3 in amino acids: CASSLGVSGGGEQYF. For the CDR3, the DNA is TGTGCCAGCAGCTTAGGCGTATCGGGAGGGGGCGAGCAGTACTTC.

The chain uses TRBV6-6 and TRBJ1-1, with D perhaps TRBD1 (5 bases). Trimming stripped 7 bases from V and 5 bases from J, with 14 bases between. This CDR3 spans 13 amino acids. Germline CDR1 reads MNHNY; CDR2 reads SVGAGI (reference sequence). Here the CDR3 DNA reads TGTGCCAGCACCCGGCAGGGTAGAACTGAAGCTTTCTTT. Translating it yields CASTRQGRTEAFF.

This clone was observed a few times. The chain joins TRBV7-8 to TRBJ1-1, with a tentative D call TRBD1 (5 bases). Germline-derived CDR1 and CDR2 are SGHVS and FQNEAQ. V lost 1 base and J lost 7, with 19 bases in between. CDR3 length: 16 residues. In DNA form, the CDR3 reads TGTGCCAGCAGCTTAGACCAGGGAGGGGCCTCCAATGAAGCTTTCTTT. Translated, it gives CASSLDQGGASNEAFF.

The J gene is TRBJ1-6, the V gene TRBV6-1; possible D gene TRBD1, 6 bases. The length of the CDR3 is 20 residues. The V end was cut by 3 bases, the J end by 0 bases, with 21 bases between. Germline CDR1 MNHNS, CDR2 SASEGT. For the CDR3, the DNA is TGTGCCAGCAGTGACCTTCATCAACCCGACAGGAGCTCCTATAATTCACCCCTCCACTTT. Translating gives CASSDLHQPDRSSYNSPLHF.

The rearrangement uses TRBV15 and TRBJ2-3, with TRBD1 matching over 7 bases. V shed 2 bases, J shed 0 bases, and the junction held 5 bases outside the gene matches. Germline CDR1 is LNHNV and CDR2 is YYDKDF (reference sequence). The CDR3 is 16 amino acids. CDR3 bases: TGTGCCACCAGCAGAAGACGGGACAGTAGCACAGATACGCAGTATTTT. As protein: CATSRRRDSSTDTQYF.

The gene calls are TRBV5-6 and TRBJ1-2; D is unclear. Trimming took 1 base from V and 7 from J, leaving 14 bases between them. Germline-derived CDR1 and CDR2 are SGHDT and YYEEEE. The CDR3 runs 14 residues. The CDR3 is CASSLPVEYTGYTF. The CDR3 bases are TGTGCCAGCAGCTTGCCGGTGGAGTATACTGGCTACACCTTC.

This CDR3 is CASSQGTGGDTIYF. The CDR3 coding sequence is TGTGCCAGCAGCCAAGGGACTGGTGGGGACACCATATATTTT. The V and J genes are TRBV3-1 (or the pseudogene TRBV3-2) and TRBJ1-3; D is undetermined. Germline assignment: CDR1 LGHDT and CDR2 YNNKEL (reference sequence). The CDR3 is made up of 14 amino acids. V was pared by 1 base and J by 8 bases, with 12 bases between.

CDR3: CASSFGPGQGDEKLFF. In nucleotides, the CDR3 is TGTGCCAGCAGCTTCGGGCCTGGGCAGGGTGATGAAAAACTGTTTTTT. This chain joins TRBV7-2 and TRBJ1-4, with TRBD1 as a possible D gene (5 bases). In germline, CDR1 is SGHTA, CDR2 FQGNSA. CDR3 length: 16 residues. V shed 3 bases and J shed 6 bases, with 17 bases lying between them.

The chain carries TRBV19 and TRBJ1-1; a possible D gene is TRBD1 (6 bases). Trimming removed 5 bases at V and 2 bases at J, with 9 bases between. CDR3 length equals 13 residues. Per the germline V gene, CDR1 is LNHDA and CDR2 is SQIVND (reference sequence). CDR3 in DNA: TGTGCCAGTAGTTCACAGGGTAACACTGAAGCTTTCTTT. Protein sequence: CASSSQGNTEAFF.

V and J are TRBV5-7 and TRBJ1-1, with D tentatively TRBD1 (6 bases). TRBV5-7 is an ORF, and what it does is uncertain. This CDR3 comprises 16 residues. Trimming removed 4 bases at V and 0 bases at J, with 16 bases between. The CDR3 DNA is TGTGCCAGCAGCCAGAGGACCGACAGGCTGAACACTGAAGCTTTCTTT. It translates to CASSQRTDRLNTEAFF.

The CDR3 DNA reads as TGTGCCAGCAGTCAGACAGGGGTCGAGGGCTACACCTTC. As protein: CASSQTGVEGYTF. V is TRBV28 and J is TRBJ1-2; TRBD1 aligns across 8 bases. The CDR3 extends over 13 amino acids. J gave up 8 bases and V 5 bases, and 7 bases lay outside the gene matches. Germline assignment: CDR1 MDHEN and CDR2 SYDVKM.

J is TRBJ1-2 and V is TRBV7-9; TRBD1 aligns across 7 bases. Unmatched junction bases numbered 6, after V lost 5 bases and J lost 0 bases. Germline V CDR1 and CDR2: SEHNR, FQNEAQ (reference sequence). The CDR3 contains 15 residues. The CDR3 nucleotides read TGTGCCAGCAGCGAACAGGGGTCAGCTAACTATGGCTACACCTTC. Encoded protein: CASSEQGSANYGYTF.

The chain couples TRBV24-1 to TRBJ2-1, with D hard to call. There are 16 residues in the CDR3. The V and J ends lost 3 bases and 0 bases respectively, with 11 bases between them. Per the germline V gene, CDR1 is KGHDR and CDR2 is SFDVKD. The CDR3 region is CATSDAQSSSYNEQFF. CDR3 coding DNA: TGTGCCACCAGTGATGCTCAGTCAAGCTCCTACAATGAGCAGTTCTTC.

The chain has TRBV5-1 and TRBJ2-5; 11 bases match TRBD2. The germline V gene encodes CDR1 SGHRS and CDR2 YFSETQ. The CDR3 sequence is 15 residues long. Trimming cost V 1 base and J 1 base; bases outside gene matches: 0. DNA of the CDR3: TGCGCCAGCAGCTTGACTAGCGGGGGCCAAGAGACCCAGTACTTC. It yields the protein CASSLTSGGQETQYF. Drawing the rest from reference TRBV5-1 and TRBJ2-5, the complete variable domain is KAGVTQTPRYLIKTRGQQVTLSCSPISGHRSVSWYQQTPGQGLQFLFEYFSETQRNKGNFPGRFSGRQFSNSRSEMNVSTLELGDSALYLCASSLTSGGQETQYFGPGTRLLVL.

J is TRBJ2-7 and V is TRBV13; tentative D call: TRBD2 (5 bases). Germline loops: CDR1 PRHDT, CDR2 FYEKMQ (reference sequence). The CDR3 contains 12 residues. Trimming cost V 5 bases and J 5 bases, with 10 bases left between them. CDR3 residues: CASSHAGHEQYF. The CDR3 DNA follows: TGTGCCAGCAGCCATGCGGGCCACGAGCAGTACTTC.

This rearrangement joins TRBV10-3 to TRBJ1-2; tentatively, D is TRBD1 (5 bases). This CDR3 region has 13 residues. The V gene's germline CDR1 is ENHRY and CDR2 SYGVKD. Trimming took off 9 bases at V and 3 bases at J, with 14 bases between the two ends. CDR3 sequence reads: CAIPGGADYGYTF. Here the CDR3 DNA reads TGTGCCATTCCCGGAGGGGCGGACTATGGCTACACCTTC.

V and J are TRBV7-2 and TRBJ2-5; perhaps TRBD2 as D (5 bases). Per germline, CDR1 SGHTA and CDR2 FQGNSA. The CDR3 has 14 residues. V lost 5 bases to trimming and J lost 2 bases, with 12 bases between them. The CDR3 DNA reads TGTGCCAGCAGCCCTGGAGAGCGGCAAGAGACCCAGTACTTC. This encodes CASSPGERQETQYF.

The chain links TRBV27 to TRBJ2-1; D is unresolved. This CDR3 has 11 residues. Germline V gives CDR1 MNHEY, CDR2 SMNVEV (reference sequence). Trimming shortened V by 1 base and J by 10 bases, and 5 bases separated the two germline ends. As DNA, the CDR3 is TGTGCCAGCAGTTTATTGTCAGAGCAGTTCTTC. The encoded protein is CASSLLSEQFF.

The genes are TRBV19 and TRBJ1-1, with D perhaps TRBD1 (5 bases). Germline-derived CDR1 and CDR2 are LNHDA and SQIVND (reference sequence). V gave up 9 bases and J gave up 4 bases, with 15 bases separating them. This CDR3 region has 13 residues. CDR3 DNA sequence: TGTGCCAGCACCGACAGATCAGTCACTGAAGCTTTCTTT. This sequence encodes CASTDRSVTEAFF.

V and J are TRBV29-1 and TRBJ2-5; D gene uncertain. Germline CDR1 reads SQVTM; CDR2 reads ANQGSEA. Deletions cut 0 bases from V and 5 bases from J, with 10 bases between. CDR3 length: 13 amino acids. The CDR3 sequence: CSVEDLGRETQYF. Here the CDR3 DNA reads TGCAGCGTTGAAGATCTGGGCCGCGAGACCCAGTACTTC.

This clone was seen a few times. The chain carries TRBV28 and TRBJ1-3; 11 nucleotides line up with TRBD1. This CDR3 is 17 amino acids long. Trimming cost V 2 bases and J 2 bases; bases outside gene matches: 5. CDR1 and CDR2 (germline): MDHEN, SYDVKM. The CDR3 bases are TGTGCCAGCAGTTTAATCGGACAGGGGGCGACTGGAAACACCATATATTTT. This translates into CASSLIGQGATGNTIYF.